This T cell receptor (beta chain) was obtained from a study of blood T cell repertoires in COVID-19. At the level of the study: Samples representing acute and convalescent COVID-19 were sourced from the United States, Italy and Spain.

CDR1 and CDR2 from the germline V gene are MNHEY and SVGEGT. The CDR3 extends over 16 amino acids. V dropped 6 bases and J dropped 4; count of bases not matched to a gene: 9. Using immunoSEQ multiplex PCR, the repertoire was profiled, and TCRdb retains in-frame clones only, with some absent. The sample lists roughly 340,000 clones; roughly 90% were seen once. In Seattle, patients joined the study during active infection and were tracked longitudinally. This receptor was identified in a woman under 40 with COVID-19, enrolled during active disease. What was sequenced was peripheral blood. The rearrangement joins TRBV6-2 or TRBV6-3 to TRBJ2-3; 11 bases match TRBD2. The chain's CDR3 is CASSRLGSGRADTQYF. In DNA form, the CDR3 reads TGTGCCAGCAGCCGACTGGGTAGCGGGAGGGCAGATACGCAGTATTTT.